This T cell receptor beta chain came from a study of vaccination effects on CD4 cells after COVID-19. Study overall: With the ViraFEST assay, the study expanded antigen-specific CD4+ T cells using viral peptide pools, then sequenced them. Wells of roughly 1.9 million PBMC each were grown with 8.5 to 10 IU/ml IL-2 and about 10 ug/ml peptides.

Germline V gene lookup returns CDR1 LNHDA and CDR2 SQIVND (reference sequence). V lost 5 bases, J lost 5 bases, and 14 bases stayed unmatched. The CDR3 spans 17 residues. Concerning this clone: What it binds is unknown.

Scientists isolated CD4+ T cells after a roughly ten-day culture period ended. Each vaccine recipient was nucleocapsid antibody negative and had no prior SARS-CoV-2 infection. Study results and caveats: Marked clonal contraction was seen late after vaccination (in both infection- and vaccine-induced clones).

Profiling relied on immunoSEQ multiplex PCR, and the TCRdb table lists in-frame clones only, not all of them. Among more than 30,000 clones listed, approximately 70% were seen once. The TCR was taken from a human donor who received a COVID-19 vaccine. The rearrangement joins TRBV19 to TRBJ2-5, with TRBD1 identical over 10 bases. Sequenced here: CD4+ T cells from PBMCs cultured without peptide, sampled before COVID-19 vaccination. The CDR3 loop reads CASSSSLRQGARETQYF. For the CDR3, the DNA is TGTGCCAGTAGTTCTTCACTCCGACAGGGGGCGCGGGAGACCCAGTACTTC.